Described below is a single T cell receptor beta chain sequence and its context. No antigen is known for it. The sample originates from a study of cytomegalovirus exposure and HLA in healthy donors. Whole-study results and caveats: Cytomegalovirus-associated TCR beta chains were listed, numbering some 150. TCR beta chain V- and J-gene trimming was linked, in a later analysis, to a missense variant in DCLRE1C. Highly shared sequence variants in one cluster were likely a sequencing artifact. Some V segments, TRBV6-2 and TRBV6-3 among them, were indistinguishable and were therefore excluded.

PCR primers comprised 60 Vbeta and 13 Jbeta primers. Generated by immunoSEQ multiplex PCR, the TCRdb table keeps only in-frame clones and is missing some. Of about 170,000 clones listed, approximately 80% are singletons. Per germline, CDR1 LNHDA and CDR2 SQIVND (reference sequence). V lost 4 bases and J 5 bases, leaving 17 bases between the germline ends. The CDR3 spans 15 residues. The V and J genes are TRBV19 and TRBJ2-5; D is possibly TRBD1 (5 bases). The TCR originated in a woman aged 45 to 65 in good health and CMV-seropositive. The sample consisted of PBMCs. The CDR3 DNA reads as TGTGCCAGTAGTACACGACCCCTTGCAGGGGAGACCCAGTACTTC. This gives the protein CASSTRPLAGETQYF.